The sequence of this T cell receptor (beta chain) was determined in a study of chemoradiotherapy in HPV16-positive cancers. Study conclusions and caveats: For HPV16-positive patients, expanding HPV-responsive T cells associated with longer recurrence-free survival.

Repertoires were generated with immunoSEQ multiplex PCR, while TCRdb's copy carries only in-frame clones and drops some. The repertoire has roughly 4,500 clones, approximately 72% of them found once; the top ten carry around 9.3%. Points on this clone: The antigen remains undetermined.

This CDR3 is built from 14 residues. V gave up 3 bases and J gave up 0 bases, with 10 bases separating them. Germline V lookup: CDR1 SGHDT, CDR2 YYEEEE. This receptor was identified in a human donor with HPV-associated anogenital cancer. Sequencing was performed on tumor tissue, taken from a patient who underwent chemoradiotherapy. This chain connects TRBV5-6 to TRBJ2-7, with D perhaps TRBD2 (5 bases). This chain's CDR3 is CASSYGGFSYEQYF. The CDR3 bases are TGTGCCAGCAGCTATGGAGGATTCTCCTACGAGCAGTACTTC.